These T cell receptor beta chains were read from a single sample in a study of blood T cell repertoires in COVID-19. Repertoires were generated with immunoSEQ multiplex PCR, while TCRdb's copy carries only in-frame clones and drops some. Here the sample spans fewer than 400,000 clones, approximately 87% being singletons. The sequencing input was PBMCs or T cells enriched from blood (not recorded which). The source of these receptors is a woman between 45 and 60 years old who had recovered from COVID-19. Each CDR3 is given with its conserved first and last residue. Each record gives: D gene, J gene, V gene, CDR3 protein. The D gene is left open where the match is weak.

d_call: -; j_call: TRBJ1-5; v_call: TRBV19; cdr3_aa: CASNRWNQPQHF
d_call: TRBD1; j_call: TRBJ1-1; v_call: TRBV5-1; cdr3_aa: CASSPTRQGAEAFF
d_call: TRBD1; j_call: TRBJ1-5; v_call: TRBV6-2/TRBV6-3; cdr3_aa: CASSRVTGNQPQHF
d_call: TRBD2; j_call: TRBJ2-1; v_call: TRBV7-8; cdr3_aa: CASSWTSGGASSYNEQFF
d_call: TRBD1; j_call: TRBJ1-2; v_call: TRBV9; cdr3_aa: CASSPPGQYTYGYTF
d_call: -; j_call: TRBJ1-5; v_call: TRBV5-6; cdr3_aa: CASSLGLQTVSNQPQHF
d_call: -; j_call: TRBJ2-2; v_call: TRBV24-1; cdr3_aa: CATSDFRDTGELFF
d_call: -; j_call: TRBJ2-2; v_call: TRBV3-1/TRBV3-2; cdr3_aa: CASSHAGRGITGELFF
d_call: -; j_call: TRBJ1-4; v_call: TRBV4-1; cdr3_aa: CASSQEPGTNEKLFF
d_call: TRBD1; j_call: TRBJ1-5; v_call: TRBV7-2; cdr3_aa: CASSLDGTAGQPQHF
d_call: -; j_call: TRBJ1-1; v_call: TRBV18; cdr3_aa: CASSPRQAIDAEAFF
d_call: -; j_call: TRBJ1-5; v_call: TRBV21-1; cdr3_aa: CASSTRGLRQGCQPQHF
d_call: -; j_call: TRBJ2-1; v_call: TRBV29-1; cdr3_aa: CSPRLGFNEQFF
d_call: TRBD1; j_call: TRBJ2-1; v_call: TRBV7-2; cdr3_aa: CASSPDRVSFGANEQFF
d_call: -; j_call: TRBJ2-1; v_call: TRBV11-3; cdr3_aa: CASSLGALGGNEQFF
d_call: -; j_call: TRBJ1-1; v_call: TRBV6-2/TRBV6-3; cdr3_aa: CASSQRGGNTEAFF
d_call: TRBD2; j_call: TRBJ2-1; v_call: TRBV2; cdr3_aa: CASSVSGGAGNNEQFF
d_call: TRBD1; j_call: TRBJ1-1; v_call: TRBV11-3; cdr3_aa: CASSLSRDSEAFF
d_call: TRBD1; j_call: TRBJ2-7; v_call: TRBV7-2; cdr3_aa: CASSLVADRGRYEQYF
d_call: -; j_call: TRBJ2-3; v_call: TRBV7-9; cdr3_aa: CASSFAVLTDTQYF
d_call: -; j_call: TRBJ1-4; v_call: TRBV7-8; cdr3_aa: CASSNVGGINEKLFF
d_call: -; j_call: TRBJ1-2; v_call: TRBV30; cdr3_aa: CAWSPGTRLHYGYTF
d_call: -; j_call: TRBJ2-7; v_call: TRBV4-1; cdr3_aa: CASSQEDSRGEQYF
d_call: TRBD1; j_call: TRBJ1-3; v_call: TRBV5-1; cdr3_aa: CASSSSGTALYSGNTIYF
d_call: -; j_call: TRBJ2-3; v_call: TRBV7-2; cdr3_aa: CASSLWSGGHRDTQYF
d_call: TRBD2; j_call: TRBJ2-1; v_call: TRBV10-3; cdr3_aa: CAISRLTSGGANEQFF
d_call: -; j_call: TRBJ2-1; v_call: TRBV2; cdr3_aa: CASSLSSALPNNEQFF
d_call: -; j_call: TRBJ2-7; v_call: TRBV3-1/TRBV3-2; cdr3_aa: CASSQGASREQYF
d_call: TRBD1; j_call: TRBJ1-2; v_call: TRBV5-6; cdr3_aa: CASSFQGAGGYTF
d_call: TRBD2; j_call: TRBJ2-7; v_call: TRBV13; cdr3_aa: CASSSHSSGTSGAPRDEQYF
d_call: TRBD1; j_call: TRBJ2-2; v_call: TRBV11-2; cdr3_aa: CASSLAGGSGELFF
d_call: TRBD1; j_call: TRBJ1-3; v_call: TRBV5-1; cdr3_aa: CASSQLGQASSGNTIYF
d_call: TRBD1; j_call: TRBJ2-7; v_call: TRBV3-1/TRBV3-2; cdr3_aa: CASSQDDIGQGAYEQYF
d_call: -; j_call: TRBJ1-2; v_call: TRBV13; cdr3_aa: CASSLGTGPFANYGYTF